This T cell receptor (beta chain) was retrieved from a study of stem cell transplantation in POMP-related autoinflammatory disease. Overall study context: Hypothesis: faulty thymoproteasomes impair CD8+ T-cell selection, skewing TRB repertoires. Pre-transplant patients had naive-skewed CD4+ T cells and few CD8+ T cells. DNA chimerism showed 100% graft donor engraftment of neutrophils and platelets through one year. The study's findings and limits: In patients with PRAID, every analyzed T-cell subset tended to show lower diversity and higher clonality.

Deletions cut 11 bases from V and 1 base from J, with 12 bases between. The length of the CDR3 is 13 residues. Sequencing used immunoSEQ multiplex PCR; TCRdb keeps in-frame clones, though not all of them. The table records tens of thousands of clones, roughly 91% of them present only once. A word on this clone: No antigen is known for it.

The sample consisted of CD4+ T cells from PBMCs, taken after stem cell transplantation. This sequence originates from a human patient with POMP-related autoinflammation and immune dysregulation (PRAID). Some T cells may arise from the graft donor. The genes are TRBV23-1 and TRBJ1-5; tentative D call: TRBD1 (5 bases). TRBV23-1 is treated as an ORF (open reading frame) with a function not yet certain. CDR3 sequence reads: CAYPGGSNQPQHF. The CDR3 nucleotides are TGCGCCTACCCCGGGGGAAGCAATCAGCCCCAGCATTTT.